The source of this T cell receptor beta chain is a study of T cells of healthy individuals. TCRdb processed the 5' RACE reads anew with MiXCR; each CDR3 protein has one entry. This sample has some 100,000 distinct CDR3 sequences, with roughly a sixth found just once. This clonotype was seen repeatedly, ten times or more. The TCR sequence derives from a human donor in good health.

CDR3 sequence (DNA): TGCAGTGCTACCAGTCGGTCATACAGGTTCTATGGCTACACCTTC. Encoded protein: CSATSRSYRFYGYTF. The chain has TRBV20-1 and TRBJ1-2; D is possibly TRBD1 (5 bases). V was cut by 4 bases and J by 4 bases, with 19 bases left in between. This CDR3 region has 15 residues. Germline loops: CDR1 DFQATT, CDR2 SNEGSKA (reference sequence).